Listed below are T cell receptor beta chains from one sample, sequenced in a study of Tregs in tolerant kidney transplant recipients. Libraries were prepared by immunoSEQ multiplex PCR; TCRdb keeps only in-frame clonotypes and omits some of them. Here the sample spans around 6,000 clones, around 90% being singletons. These TCRs are of unknown antigen specificity. Source: Tregs from blood cultured with allogeneic cells, taken before the transplant. The receptors were sampled from a human patient who received a combined kidney and bone marrow transplant. CDR3s include the opening cysteine and the closing phenylalanine or tryptophan. The order of the fields is CDR3 DNA, CDR3 protein, D gene, V gene, J gene. The D gene is left open where the match is weak.

CDR3 DNA: TGCGCCAGCAGCGACACCGGGACAGGGGGCAAGGCCGGGGAGCTGTTTTTT; CDR3 protein: CASSDTGTGGKAGELFF; D gene: TRBD1; V gene: TRBV10-1; J gene: TRBJ2-2
CDR3 DNA: TGTGCCAGCAGAGCTACAGGGGCCTATGGCTACACCTTC; CDR3 protein: CASRATGAYGYTF; D gene: TRBD1; V gene: TRBV2; J gene: TRBJ1-2
CDR3 DNA: TGCGCCAGCAGCTGGGACAGGTTGGGGTACAATGAGCAGTTCTTC; CDR3 protein: CASSWDRLGYNEQFF; D gene: TRBD1; V gene: TRBV5-1; J gene: TRBJ2-1
CDR3 DNA: TGTGCCAGTAGTCCAACTGGACCGGGAACATCGGGTGGCTACACCTTC; CDR3 protein: CASSPTGPGTSGGYTF; D gene: -; V gene: TRBV19; J gene: TRBJ1-2
CDR3 DNA: TGTGCCAGCAGCTGGTCAGGGAAAAACACTGAAGCTTTCTTT; CDR3 protein: CASSWSGKNTEAFF; D gene: -; V gene: TRBV6-1; J gene: TRBJ1-1
CDR3 DNA: TGTGCCAGCAGTTCGACGGCCACCTACGAGCAGTACTTC; CDR3 protein: CASSSTATYEQYF; D gene: -; V gene: TRBV28; J gene: TRBJ2-7
CDR3 DNA: TGCGCCAGCAGTGAGTCGGGGAATTGGTATGGCTACACCTTC; CDR3 protein: CASSESGNWYGYTF; D gene: -; V gene: TRBV10-1; J gene: TRBJ1-2
CDR3 DNA: TGTGCCTGGAGGGTAGGGGGAAAGACTGAAGCTTTCTTT; CDR3 protein: CAWRVGGKTEAFF; D gene: -; V gene: TRBV30; J gene: TRBJ1-1
CDR3 DNA: TGTGCCAGCAGCTCAAGCCCGGGACTAGCGGGTTCCTACAATGAGCAGTTCTTC; CDR3 protein: CASSSSPGLAGSYNEQFF; D gene: TRBD2; V gene: TRBV7-2; J gene: TRBJ2-1
CDR3 DNA: TGTGCCAGCAGCTTAGTATCCGATAGCTCCTACGAGCAGTACTTC; CDR3 protein: CASSLVSDSSYEQYF; D gene: -; V gene: TRBV7-2; J gene: TRBJ2-7